This note documents a single T cell receptor beta chain sequence. This clone was seen at least ten times. The antigen this receptor binds is unknown. Base-call qualities are not available, and no considerably larger clone is one nucleotide away. This sample was included in a study of OX40 agonist ivuxolimab in advanced cancers. With regard to the full study: Ivuxolimab was a fully human IgG2 agonistic monoclonal antibody targeting the costimulatory receptor OX40 (CD134). Intravenous ivuxolimab was administered to patients every 2 weeks at six dose levels: 0.01, 0.1, 0.3, 1.5, 3 and 10 mg/kg. Of the 50 to 55 dose-escalation patients, hepatocellular carcinoma was present in around 19, melanoma in roughly 15, renal cell carcinoma in 9 and head and neck cancer in 9. The dose-escalation cohort was about 83% male with a mean age of about 58 years, ranging from about 23 to 85. Patients were allowed to have had prior anti-PD-1, anti-PD-L1 or anti-CTLA-4 therapy, and around 37% of the dose-escalation patients had previously received checkpoint inhibitors. Three dose-escalation patients achieved partial responses, one with hepatocellular carcinoma and two with cutaneous melanoma. Peripheral TCRbeta sequencing was intended to test whether TCR sequence diversity was altered and clonal T-cell expansion was caused by ivuxolimab. The monotherapy dose-escalation portion (N = 52 patients) of the phase I ivuxolimab trial is reported in the paper.

V gives up 3 bases and J gives up 5 bases, and the segment between their germline ends measures 8 bases. The germline V gene sets CDR1 to ENHRY and CDR2 to SYGVKD. From the cysteine up to the phenylalanine, the CDR3 has a length of 13 residues. The entry retains the CDR3 DNA only, 39 bases that are in frame from base 1. The trial excluded patients who had a history of autoimmune disease or were on systemic immunosuppression. Peripheral blood for TCR sequencing was collected from all dose cohorts at baseline, on cycle 4 day 1, and on cycle 7 day 1. The samples were drawn from a first-in-human, open-label, multicenter phase I dose-escalation trial of ivuxolimab. The trial enrolled adults with locally advanced or metastatic head and neck squamous cell, hepatocellular, melanoma or renal cell carcinoma. Before TCR sequencing, CD4+ and CD8+ T cells were separately sorted from peripheral blood. On the study overall, not on this receptor specifically: After ivuxolimab, CD8+ T cells had more expanded clones than CD4+ T cells on average. Low levels of normalized T-cell clonal expansion were also shown by some nonresponding patients. Partial responders in the 0.1-3.0 mg/kg groups had among the lowest normalized peripheral clonal expansion, especially among CD8+ T cells. Which antigens the clonally expanded peripheral T cells were specific for was not determined. At doses from 0.1 to 3.0 mg/kg, clonal expansion was seen in both CD4+ and CD8+ blood T cells between baseline and week 6.

To sequence the TCRbeta CDR3 region, genomic DNA was isolated from the sorted cells. The immunoSEQ Assay was used to sequence the TCRbeta CDR3 regions. TCRdb obtained this table from immuneACCESS and retained in-frame rearrangements with V and J assigned. These tables miss some clones; where compared with another copy, unresolved V genes account for less than half of the shortfall, and the remainder is unexplained. The table for this sample lists around 80,000 clones; around 85% of them were counted only once. Of the sample, under 8% falls within the top ten clones. The starting material was CD4+ or CD8+ T cells sorted from blood, obtained in a trial of the OX40 agonist ivuxolimab. The chain is assembled from TRBV10-3 and TRBJ2-1; the D gene is possibly TRBD2, with 6 bases matching. The clonotype was recovered from an adult with an advanced solid tumor such as melanoma, head and neck, liver or kidney cancer. DNA sequence: TGTGCCATCAGTGAACGGGGGAACAATGAGCAGTTCTTC. Its translation reads: CAISERGNNEQFF.